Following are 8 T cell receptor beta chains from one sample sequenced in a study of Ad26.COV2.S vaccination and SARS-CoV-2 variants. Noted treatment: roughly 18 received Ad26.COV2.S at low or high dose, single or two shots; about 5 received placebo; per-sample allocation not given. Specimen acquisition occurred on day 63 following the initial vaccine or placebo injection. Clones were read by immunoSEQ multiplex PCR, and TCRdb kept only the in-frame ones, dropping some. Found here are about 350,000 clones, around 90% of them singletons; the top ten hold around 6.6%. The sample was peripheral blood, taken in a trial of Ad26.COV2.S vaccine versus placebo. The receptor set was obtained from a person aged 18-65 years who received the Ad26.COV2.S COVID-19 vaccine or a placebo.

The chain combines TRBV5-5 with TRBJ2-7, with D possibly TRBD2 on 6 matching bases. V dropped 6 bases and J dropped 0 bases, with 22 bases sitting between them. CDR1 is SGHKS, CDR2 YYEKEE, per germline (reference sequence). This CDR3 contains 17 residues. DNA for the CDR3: TGTGCCAGCACCACCATTCCCTCCGCGGGGAGCTCCTACGAGCAGTACTTC. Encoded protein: CASTTIPSAGSSYEQYF.

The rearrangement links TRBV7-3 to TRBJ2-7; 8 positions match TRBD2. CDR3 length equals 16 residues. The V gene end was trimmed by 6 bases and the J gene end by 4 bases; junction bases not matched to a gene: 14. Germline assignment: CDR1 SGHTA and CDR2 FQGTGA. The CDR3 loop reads CASRSGSGSGIYEQYF. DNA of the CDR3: TGTGCCAGCAGGTCGGGGAGCGGGAGTGGGATTTACGAGCAGTACTTC. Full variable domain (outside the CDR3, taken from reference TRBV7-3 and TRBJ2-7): GAGVSQTPSNKVTEKGKYVELRCDPISGHTALYWYRQSLGQGPEFLIYFQGTGAADDSGLPNDRFFAVRPEGSVSTLKIQRTERGDSAVYLCASRSGSGSGIYEQYFGPGTRLTVT.

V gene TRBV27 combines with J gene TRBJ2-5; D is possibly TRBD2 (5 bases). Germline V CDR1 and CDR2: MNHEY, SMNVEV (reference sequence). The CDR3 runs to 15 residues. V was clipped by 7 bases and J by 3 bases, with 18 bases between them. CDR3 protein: CASKRYAGMEETQYF. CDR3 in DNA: TGTGCCAGCAAACGGTATGCGGGCATGGAAGAGACCCAGTACTTC.

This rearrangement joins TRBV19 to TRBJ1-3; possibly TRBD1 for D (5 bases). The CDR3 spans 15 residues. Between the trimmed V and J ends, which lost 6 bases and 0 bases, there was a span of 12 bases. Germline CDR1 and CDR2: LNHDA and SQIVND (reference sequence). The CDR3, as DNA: TGTGCCAGTAGCAGACAGAGAAGCTCTGGAAACACCATATATTTT. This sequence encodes CASSRQRSSGNTIYF.

The CDR3 protein is CASSLSYSYNEQFF. The CDR3 DNA reads as TGCGCCAGCAGCTTGTCCTACTCCTACAATGAGCAGTTCTTC. This sequence joins TRBV5-1 and TRBJ2-1; D is undetermined. The germline V gene encodes CDR1 SGHRS and CDR2 YFSETQ. Trimming removed 1 base at V and 0 bases at J, with 5 bases between. The CDR3 loop spans 14 amino acids.

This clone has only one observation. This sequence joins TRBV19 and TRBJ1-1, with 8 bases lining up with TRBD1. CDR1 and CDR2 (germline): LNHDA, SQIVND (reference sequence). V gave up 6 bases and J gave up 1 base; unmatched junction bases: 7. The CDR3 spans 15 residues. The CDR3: CASRRMDRANTEAFF. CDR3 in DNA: TGTGCCAGTAGGCGAATGGACAGGGCGAACACTGAAGCTTTCTTT.

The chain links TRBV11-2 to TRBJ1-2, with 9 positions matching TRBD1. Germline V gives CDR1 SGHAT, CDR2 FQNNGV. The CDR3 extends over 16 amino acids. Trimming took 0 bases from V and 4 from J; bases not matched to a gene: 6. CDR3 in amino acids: CASSLERGQGPYGYTF. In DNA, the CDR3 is TGTGCCAGCAGCTTAGAGAGGGGACAGGGTCCCTATGGCTACACCTTC.

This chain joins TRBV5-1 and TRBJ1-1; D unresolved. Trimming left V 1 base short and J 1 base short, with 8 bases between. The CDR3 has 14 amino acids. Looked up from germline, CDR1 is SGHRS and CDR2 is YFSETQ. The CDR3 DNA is TGCGCCAGCAGCTTGTTGTATGAGAACACTGAAGCTTTCTTT. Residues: CASSLLYENTEAFF.